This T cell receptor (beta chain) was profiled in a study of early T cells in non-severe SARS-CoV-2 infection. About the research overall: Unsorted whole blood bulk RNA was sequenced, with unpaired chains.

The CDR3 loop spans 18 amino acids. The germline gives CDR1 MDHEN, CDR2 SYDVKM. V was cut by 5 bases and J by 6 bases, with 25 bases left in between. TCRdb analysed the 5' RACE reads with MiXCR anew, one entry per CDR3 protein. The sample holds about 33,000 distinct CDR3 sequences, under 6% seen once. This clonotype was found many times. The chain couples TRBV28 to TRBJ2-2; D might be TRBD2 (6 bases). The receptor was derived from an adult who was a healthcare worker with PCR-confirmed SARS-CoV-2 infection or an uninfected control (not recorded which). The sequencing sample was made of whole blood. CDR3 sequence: CASSPLKSRGSSAGELFF. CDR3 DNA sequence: TGTGCCAGCAGTCCTCTCAAGTCGCGGGGTAGCTCAGCCGGGGAGCTGTTTTTT.